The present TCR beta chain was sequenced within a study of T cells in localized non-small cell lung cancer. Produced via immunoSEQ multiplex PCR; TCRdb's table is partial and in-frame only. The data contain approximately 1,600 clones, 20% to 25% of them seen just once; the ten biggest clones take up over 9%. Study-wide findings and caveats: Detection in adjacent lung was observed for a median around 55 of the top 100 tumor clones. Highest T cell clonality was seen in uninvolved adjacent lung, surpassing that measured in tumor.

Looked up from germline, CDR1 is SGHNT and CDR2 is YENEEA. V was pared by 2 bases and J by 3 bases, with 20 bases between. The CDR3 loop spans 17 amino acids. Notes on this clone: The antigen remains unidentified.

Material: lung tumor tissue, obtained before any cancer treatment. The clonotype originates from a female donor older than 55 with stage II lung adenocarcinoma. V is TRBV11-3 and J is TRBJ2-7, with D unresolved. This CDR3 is CASSLRAASLALYEQYF. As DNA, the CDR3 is TGTGCCAGCAGCTTAAGGGCGGCATCCCTGGCCCTCTACGAGCAGTACTTC. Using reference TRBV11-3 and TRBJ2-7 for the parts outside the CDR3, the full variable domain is EAGVVQSPRYKIIEKKQPVAFWCNPISGHNTLYWYLQNLGQGPELLIRYENEEAVDDSQLPKDRFSAERLKGVDSTLKIQPAELGDSAVYLCASSLRAASLALYEQYFGPGTRLTVT.